This T cell receptor beta chain was identified during a study of shared clonotypes between healthy human individuals. TCRdb's copy holds only in-frame clones and misses some; the assay was immunoSEQ multiplex PCR. This sample has fewer than 850,000 clones, with just over 95% found just once. Positive CCR7 selection of CD45RO-negative cells yielded the naive CD8 cells, and terminally differentiated effector memory CD45RA+ cells were excluded. The CDR3 has 12 amino acids. The germline V and J ends were trimmed by 1 base and 5 bases, with 6 bases remaining between them. Germline values: CDR1 SGHAT, CDR2 FQNNGV.

This receptor was obtained from a man aged 30 to 39 in good health. The specimen sequenced was naive CD8+ T cells sorted from blood. The chain is built from TRBV11-2 and TRBJ2-7; D gene ambiguous. CDR3 nucleotides: TGTGCCAGCAGCTTAGTTCCCGACGAGCAGTACTTC. It codes for CASSLVPDEQYF.